The clone carrying this TCR beta chain appeared once. Its antigen is unidentified. These data originate in a study of OX40 agonist ivuxolimab in advanced cancers. No patient had autoimmune disease or received systemic immunosuppression. Clones were read by immunoSEQ multiplex PCR, and TCRdb kept only the in-frame ones, dropping some. The profile shows roughly 50,000 clones, approximately 87% of them singletons. Study-wide findings and caveats: Clonal expansion was seen in CD4+ and CD8+ blood T cells by week 6 at 0.1 to 3.0 mg/kg.

This CDR3 is built from 15 residues. Between the trimmed V and J ends, which lost 8 bases and 5 bases, there was a span of 21 bases. From germline, CDR1 is ENHRY and CDR2 SYGVKD. The J gene is TRBJ2-5, the V gene TRBV10-3; tentatively, D is TRBD2 (7 bases). Specimen: CD4+ or CD8+ T cells sorted from blood, collected in a trial of the OX40 agonist ivuxolimab. This receptor was identified in an adult with an advanced solid tumor such as melanoma, head and neck, liver or kidney cancer. The CDR3 DNA reads TGTGCCATCTCTGGGGGGGGGCGTCAGCATGAGACCCAGTACTTC. It is translated as CAISGGGRQHETQYF.